This TCR beta chain was found in a study of blood T cells in healthy people across ages. Study-level results: Considered underestimates were the diversity estimates obtained from one million T cells. There was no known CMV status for donors, so expanded clonotype changes were possibly confounded. Unsorted PBMCs ruled out conclusive naive versus antigen-experienced comparison.

Through a sample-barcoded 5' primer and a J-beta primer mix, a second PCR was run for 7 to 11 cycles. TCRdb called the 5' RACE reads again in MiXCR, with one record for every CDR3 protein. The sample has some 320,000 distinct CDR3 sequences, about 25% seen once. Details on this clonotype: The antigen is unknown.

V dropped 1 base and J dropped 5 bases, with 16 bases sitting between them. The CDR3 runs 16 residues. Germline values: CDR1 SGHDT, CDR2 YYEEEE. The V gene is TRBV5-6, the J gene TRBJ2-1, with D perhaps matching TRBD2 (6 bases). The TCR comes from a woman in her 70s in good health. Input material: blood. CDR3 amino acids: CASSLNLARTNNEQFF. DNA of the CDR3: TGTGCCAGCAGCTTGAATCTAGCGCGAACTAACAATGAGCAGTTCTTC.